This is a list of T cell receptor beta chains from one sample in a study of metastatic and nonmetastatic thyroid tumors. TCRdb re-clonotyped the PCR reads through MiXCR. The sample includes tens of thousands of clones, approximately 14% of them seen just once. Sequenced: blood. The receptors derive from a male donor with papillary thyroid cancer or a benign thyroid nodule (not recorded which). Some clones in this sample may be carry-over from other donors' samples. CDR3s include the opening cysteine and the closing phenylalanine or tryptophan. The D gene is left open where the match is weak. A row's size may be missing; if present it is once, few, many or a size class.

V gene	D gene	J gene	clone size	CDR3 protein	CDR3 DNA
TRBV9	TRBD2	TRBJ2-1	many	CASSVWAGVGNEQFF	TGTGCCAGCAGCGTATGGGCGGGAGTAGGCAATGAGCAGTTCTTC
TRBV4-2	TRBD2	TRBJ2-5	many	CASSPGLAGGSQETQYF	TGTGCCAGCAGCCCGGGACTAGCGGGAGGTAGCCAAGAGACCCAGTACTTC
TRBV9	-	TRBJ2-7	many	CASSPISSVYEQYF	TGTGCCAGCAGCCCGATTAGCTCAGTCTACGAGCAGTACTTC
TRBV6-4	-	TRBJ1-4	many	CASSDPGSEAANEKLFF	TGTGCCAGCAGTGACCCGGGGTCCGAAGCGGCTAATGAAAAACTGTTTTTT
TRBV10-3	TRBD1	TRBJ1-1	many	CAIRGQANTEAFF	TGTGCCATCAGGGGACAGGCGAACACTGAAGCTTTCTTT
TRBV28	-	TRBJ1-5	many	CASRVRGQPQHF	TGTGCCAGCAGGGTGCGCGGTCAGCCCCAGCATTTT
TRBV9	-	TRBJ2-2	many	CASSQGQGGTGELFF	TGTGCCAGCAGCCAAGGACAGGGAGGGACCGGGGAGCTGTTTTTT
TRBV6-4	-	TRBJ2-7	-	CASSDIITYEQYF	TGTGCCAGCAGTGATATCATAACCTACGAGCAGTACTTC
TRBV19	-	TRBJ2-7	few	CASSNGIETEQYF	TGTGCCAGTAGTAATGGAATAGAGACTGAGCAGTACTTC
TRBV14	-	TRBJ2-7	many	CASSQDRGNEQYF	TGTGCCAGCAGCCAAGACAGGGGCAACGAGCAGTACTTC
TRBV7-2	-	TRBJ2-7	medium-sized	CASSPGTYEQYF	TGTGCCAGCAGCCCAGGGACCTACGAGCAGTACTTC
TRBV25-1	-	TRBJ1-2	many	CASSAILFYYGYTF	TGTGCCAGCAGTGCCATACTATTTTATTATGGCTACACCTTC
TRBV2	-	TRBJ1-1	many	CASSFRGIATEAFF	TGTGCCAGCAGTTTCAGGGGTATTGCCACTGAAGCTTTCTTT
TRBV7-3	TRBD2	TRBJ2-1	many	CASSLPSRVAGVEQFF	TGTGCCAGCAGCTTACCGTCTCGGGTAGCGGGAGTTGAGCAGTTCTTC
TRBV4-2	-	TRBJ2-1	many	CASSQDMDSLSYNEQFF	TGTGCCAGCAGCCAAGATATGGACTCCCTCTCCTACAATGAGCAGTTCTTC
TRBV7-2	-	TRBJ2-3	many	CASSFPTGVDTQYF	TGTGCCAGCAGCTTTCCGACAGGCGTAGATACGCAGTATTTT
TRBV27	-	TRBJ1-1	many	CASKGEGARAFF	TGTGCCAGCAAGGGGGAGGGTGCGAGGGCTTTCTTT
TRBV9	-	TRBJ1-1	many	CASSRQPNTEAFF	TGTGCCAGCAGCCGCCAGCCGAACACTGAAGCTTTCTTT
TRBV28	-	TRBJ2-7	many	CASSAGLGYEQYF	TGTGCCAGCAGCGCGGGCTTGGGATACGAGCAGTACTTC
TRBV5-5	-	TRBJ2-6	many	CASSSDIAGANVLTF	TGTGCCAGCAGCTCGGACATAGCCGGGGCCAACGTCCTGACTTTC
TRBV27	TRBD2	TRBJ2-1	-	CASSPAGTLAVPYSEQFF	TGTGCCAGCAGTCCCGCCGGAACTCTAGCGGTCCCCTACAGTGAGCAGTTCTTC
TRBV24-1	-	TRBJ1-2	many	CATSDFNALGGDYGYTF	TGTGCCACCAGTGATTTTAATGCTCTAGGGGGAGACTATGGCTACACCTTC
TRBV20-1	TRBD1	TRBJ2-1	many	CSASSFGQGKHNEQFF	TGCAGTGCTAGTTCGTTCGGACAGGGAAAACACAATGAGCAGTTCTTC
TRBV27	-	TRBJ1-1	many	CASSLGDRMNTEAFF	TGTGCCAGCAGTTTAGGAGACAGAATGAACACTGAAGCTTTCTTT
TRBV5-1	-	TRBJ2-2	once	CASSPGVSNTGELFF	TGCGCCAGCAGCCCGGGAGTCTCGAACACCGGGGAGCTGTTTTTT
TRBV28	-	TRBJ1-1	-	CASIRWEGSNAEAFF	TGTGCCAGCATCCGGTGGGAAGGGTCGAACGCTGAAGCTTTCTTT
TRBV5-4	-	TRBJ1-2	many	CASSFDAGGGYTF	TGTGCCAGCAGCTTCGACGCGGGTGGTGGCTACACCTTC
TRBV4-3	-	TRBJ2-6	-	CASGQDRHGPSGANVLTF	TGCGCCAGCGGCCAAGATAGACATGGTCCCTCTGGGGCCAACGTCCTGACTTTC
TRBV6-2/TRBV6-3	TRBD1	TRBJ2-1	few	CASSHTGVPYNEQFF	TGTGCCAGCAGCCATACAGGGGTCCCCTACAATGAGCAGTTCTTC
TRBV5-1	TRBD1	TRBJ2-3	many	CASSLARDRVTDTQYF	TGCGCCAGCAGCTTGGCCCGGGACAGGGTTACAGATACGCAGTATTTT
TRBV4-1	TRBD1	TRBJ2-1	many	CASSQDRAPNEQFF	TGCGCCAGCAGCCAGGACAGGGCACCCAATGAGCAGTTCTTC
TRBV29-1	TRBD1	TRBJ2-1	many	CSVRDRGLNEQFF	TGCAGCGTCCGGGACAGGGGGCTAAATGAGCAGTTCTTC
TRBV6-1	-	TRBJ1-1	few	CASSLSNTEAFF	TGTGCCAGCAGCCTCTCAAACACTGAAGCTTTCTTT
TRBV7-2	-	TRBJ2-7	-	CASSLSSQGMYEQYF	TGTGCCAGCAGCTTGAGTTCTCAAGGAATGTACGAGCAGTACTTC
TRBV28	-	TRBJ2-7	many	CASVSASYEQYF	TGTGCCAGCGTCTCGGCTAGCTACGAGCAGTACTTC
TRBV24-1	-	TRBJ1-2	-	CSTSDFDGYRNFGYTF	TGTTCCACCAGTGATTTCGACGGCTATCGAAACTTTGGCTACACCTTC
TRBV13	-	TRBJ2-3	many	CASSLGTDTQYF	TGTGCCAGCAGCTTAGGCACAGATACGCAGTATTTT
TRBV18	-	TRBJ1-1	-	CASSPPSTFEAFF	TGTGCCAGCTCACCCCCCTCGACATTTGAAGCTTTCTTT